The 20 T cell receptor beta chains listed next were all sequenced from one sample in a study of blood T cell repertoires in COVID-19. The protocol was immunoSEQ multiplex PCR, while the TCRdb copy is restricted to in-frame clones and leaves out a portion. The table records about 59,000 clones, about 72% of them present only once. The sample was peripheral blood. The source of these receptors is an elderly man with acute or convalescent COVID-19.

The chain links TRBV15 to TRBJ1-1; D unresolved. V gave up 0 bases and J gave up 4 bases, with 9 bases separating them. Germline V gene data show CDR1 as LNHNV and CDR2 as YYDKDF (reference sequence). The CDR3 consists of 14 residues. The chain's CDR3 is CATSRDRVSTEAFF. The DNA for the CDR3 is TGTGCCACCAGCAGAGATCGGGTTAGCACTGAAGCTTTCTTT.

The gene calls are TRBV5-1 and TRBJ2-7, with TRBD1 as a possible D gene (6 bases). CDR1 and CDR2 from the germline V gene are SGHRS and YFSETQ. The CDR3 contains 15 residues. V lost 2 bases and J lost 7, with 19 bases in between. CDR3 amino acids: CASSLDRLLSGEQYF. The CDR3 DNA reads TGCGCCAGCAGCTTAGACAGGCTACTCTCGGGTGAGCAGTACTTC. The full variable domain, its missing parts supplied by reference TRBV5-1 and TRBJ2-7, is KAGVTQTPRYLIKTRGQQVTLSCSPISGHRSVSWYQQTPGQGLQFLFEYFSETQRNKGNFPGRFSGRQFSNSRSEMNVSTLELGDSALYLCASSLDRLLSGEQYFGPGTRLTVT.

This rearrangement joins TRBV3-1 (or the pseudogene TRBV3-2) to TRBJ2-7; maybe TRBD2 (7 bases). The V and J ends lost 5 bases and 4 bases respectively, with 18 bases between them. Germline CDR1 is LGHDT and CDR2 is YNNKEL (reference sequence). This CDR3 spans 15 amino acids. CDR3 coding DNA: TGTGCCAGCAGCGACCTAGCGGAGGGGGTTTACGAGCAGTACTTC. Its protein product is CASSDLAEGVYEQYF.

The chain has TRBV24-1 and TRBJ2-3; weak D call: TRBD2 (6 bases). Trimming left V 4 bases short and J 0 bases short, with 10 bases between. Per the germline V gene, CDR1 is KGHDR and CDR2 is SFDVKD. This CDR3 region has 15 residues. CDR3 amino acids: CATSDPGTSTDTQYF. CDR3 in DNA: TGTGCCACCAGTGACCCCGGGACTAGCACAGATACGCAGTATTTT.

The CDR3 bases are TGCGCCAGTCGGGGACAGATAAACACCGGGGAGCTGTTTTTT. This sequence encodes CASRGQINTGELFF. The rearrangement uses TRBV10-2 and TRBJ2-2, with 7 positions matching TRBD1. In germline, CDR1 is WSHSY, CDR2 SAAADI. The CDR3 runs 14 residues. The J segment lost 2 bases and the V segment lost 9 bases, leaving 6 bases of the junction unmatched.

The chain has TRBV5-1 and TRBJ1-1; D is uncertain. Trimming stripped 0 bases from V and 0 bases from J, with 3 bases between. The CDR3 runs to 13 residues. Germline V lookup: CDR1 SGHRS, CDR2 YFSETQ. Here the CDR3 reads CASSLELNTEAFF. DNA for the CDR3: TGCGCCAGCAGCTTGGAGCTGAACACTGAAGCTTTCTTT.

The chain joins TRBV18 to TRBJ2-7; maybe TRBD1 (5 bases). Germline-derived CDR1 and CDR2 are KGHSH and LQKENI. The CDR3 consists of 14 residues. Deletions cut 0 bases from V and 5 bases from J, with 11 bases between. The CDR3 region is CASSPPAGFNEQYF. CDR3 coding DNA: TGTGCCAGCTCACCACCCGCAGGGTTCAACGAGCAGTACTTC.

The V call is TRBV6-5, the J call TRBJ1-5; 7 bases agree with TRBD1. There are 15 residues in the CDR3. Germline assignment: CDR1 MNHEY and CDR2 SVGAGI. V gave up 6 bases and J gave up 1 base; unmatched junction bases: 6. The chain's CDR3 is CASRSPQGSNQPQHF. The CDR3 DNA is TGTGCCAGCAGATCACCACAGGGGAGCAATCAGCCCCAGCATTTT.

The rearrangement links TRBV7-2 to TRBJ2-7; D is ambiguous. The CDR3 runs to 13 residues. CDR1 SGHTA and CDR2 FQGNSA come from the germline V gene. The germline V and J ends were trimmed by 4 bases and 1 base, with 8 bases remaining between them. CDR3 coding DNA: TGTGCCAGCAGCTCGGGTCAATCCTACGAGCAGTACTTC. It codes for CASSSGQSYEQYF.

The CDR3 sequence: CAWTSVTSRLGEQYF. The CDR3 nucleotides read TGTGCCTGGACTTCGGTCACTAGCCGTTTAGGGGAGCAGTACTTC. The chain is built from TRBV30 and TRBJ2-7, with D possibly being TRBD2 (6 bases). The CDR3 contains 15 residues. Trimming left V 4 bases short and J 7 bases short, with 23 bases between. Germline CDR1 and CDR2: GTSNPN and SVGIG (reference sequence).

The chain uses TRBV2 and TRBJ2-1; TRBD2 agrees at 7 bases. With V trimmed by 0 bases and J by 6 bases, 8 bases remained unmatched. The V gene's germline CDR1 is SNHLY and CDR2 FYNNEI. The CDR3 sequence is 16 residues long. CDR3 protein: CASSEARPAGSNEQFF. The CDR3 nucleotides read TGTGCCAGCAGTGAAGCGAGGCCAGCGGGAAGCAATGAGCAGTTCTTC.

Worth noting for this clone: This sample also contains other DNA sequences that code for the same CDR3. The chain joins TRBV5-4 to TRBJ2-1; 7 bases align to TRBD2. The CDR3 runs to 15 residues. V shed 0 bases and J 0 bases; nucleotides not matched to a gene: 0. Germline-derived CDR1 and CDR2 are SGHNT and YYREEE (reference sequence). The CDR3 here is CASSLGGGSYNEQFF. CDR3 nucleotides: TGTGCCAGCAGCTTGGGGGGGGGCTCCTACAATGAGCAGTTCTTC.

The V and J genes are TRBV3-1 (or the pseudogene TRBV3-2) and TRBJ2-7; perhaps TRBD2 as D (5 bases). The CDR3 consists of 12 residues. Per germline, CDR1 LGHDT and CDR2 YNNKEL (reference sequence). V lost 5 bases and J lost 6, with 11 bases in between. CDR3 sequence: CASSSLRGEQYF. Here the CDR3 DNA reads TGTGCCAGCAGCTCGCTACGGGGCGAGCAGTACTTC.

The DNA of the CDR3 is TGTGCCAGCAGCTTAGCGGCGGGGGAGACCCAGTACTTC. This sequence encodes CASSLAAGETQYF. The chain uses TRBV7-2 and TRBJ2-5; D might be TRBD2 (6 bases). V lost 0 bases and J 5 bases, leaving 7 bases between the germline ends. CDR3 length: 13 residues. Germline V CDR1 and CDR2: SGHTA, FQGNSA.

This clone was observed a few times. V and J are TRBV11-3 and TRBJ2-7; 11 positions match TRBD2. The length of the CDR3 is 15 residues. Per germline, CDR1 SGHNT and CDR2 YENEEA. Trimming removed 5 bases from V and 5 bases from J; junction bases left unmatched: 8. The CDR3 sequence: CASSPRLAGPDEQYF. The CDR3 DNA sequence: TGTGCCAGCAGCCCCAGACTAGCGGGGCCCGACGAGCAGTACTTC.

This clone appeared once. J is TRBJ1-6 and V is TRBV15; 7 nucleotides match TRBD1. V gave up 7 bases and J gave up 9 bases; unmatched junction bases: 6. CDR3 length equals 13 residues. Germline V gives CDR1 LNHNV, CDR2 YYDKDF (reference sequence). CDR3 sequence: CATKRQGGSPLHF. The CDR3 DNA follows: TGTGCCACCAAGAGACAGGGTGGTTCACCCCTCCACTTT.

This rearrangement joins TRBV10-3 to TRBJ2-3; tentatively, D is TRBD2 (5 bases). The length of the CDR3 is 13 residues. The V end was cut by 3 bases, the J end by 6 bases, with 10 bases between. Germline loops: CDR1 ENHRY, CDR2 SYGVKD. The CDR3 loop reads CAISDGVQDTQYF. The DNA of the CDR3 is TGTGCCATCAGTGACGGGGTACAGGATACGCAGTATTTT.

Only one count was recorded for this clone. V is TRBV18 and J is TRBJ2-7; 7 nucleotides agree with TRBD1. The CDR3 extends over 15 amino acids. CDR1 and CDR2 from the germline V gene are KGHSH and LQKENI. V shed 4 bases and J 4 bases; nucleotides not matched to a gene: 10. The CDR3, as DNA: TGTGCCAGCTCACTGACGGGGACAGAACCTTACGAGCAGTACTTC. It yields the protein CASSLTGTEPYEQYF. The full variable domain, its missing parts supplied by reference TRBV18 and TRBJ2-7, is NAGVMQNPRHLVRRRGQEARLRCSPMKGHSHVYWYRQLPEEGLKFMVYLQKENIIDESGMPKERFSAEFPKEGPSILRIQQVVRGDSAAYFCASSLTGTEPYEQYFGPGTRLTVT.

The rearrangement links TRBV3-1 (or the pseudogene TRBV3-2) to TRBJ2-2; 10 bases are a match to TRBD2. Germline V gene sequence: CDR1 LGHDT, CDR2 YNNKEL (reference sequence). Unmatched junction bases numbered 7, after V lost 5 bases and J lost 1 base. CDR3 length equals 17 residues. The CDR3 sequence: CASSYIRTSGNTGELFF. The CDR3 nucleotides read TGTGCCAGCAGCTACATTAGGACTAGCGGGAACACCGGGGAGCTGTTTTTT.

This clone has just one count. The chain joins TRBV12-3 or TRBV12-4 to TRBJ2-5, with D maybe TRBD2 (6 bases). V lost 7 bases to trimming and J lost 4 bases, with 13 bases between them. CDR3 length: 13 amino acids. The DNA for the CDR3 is TGTGCCAGCACCTTACTAGCTTCAGAGACCCAGTACTTC. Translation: CASTLLASETQYF.